The clone carrying this T cell receptor (beta chain) was detected a few times. No antigen is known for it. The record originates from a study of CD8 T cell repertoires and HIV-1 epitope variants. Study in general: Each of Twenty-five Gag and Nef epitope peptides stimulated a separate culture.

Points from the study as a whole: Most of the nine antigen-specific clonotypes appeared cross-reactive to autologous or escape variants.

CDR1 is MNHEY, CDR2 SMNVEV, per germline (reference sequence). The ends were cut back, 3 bases at V and 8 bases at J, with 16 bases in the middle. The CDR3 is 14 amino acids. Some clones are missing from TCRdb's copy, which holds only in-frame ones; the method was immunoSEQ multiplex PCR. The table has 4,700 or so clones, about 70% seen once; the top ten hold around 40%. The gene calls are TRBV27 and TRBJ1-2; D gene unclear. This clonotype was obtained from a male donor with HIV. Sample: cultured CD8+ T cells derived from PBMCs. CDR3 DNA: TGTGCCAGCAGTTTCTGGCCTCTGTCTGACGGCTACACCTTC. It yields the protein CASSFWPLSDGYTF.